These 23 T cell receptor beta chains were all obtained from the same sample, sequenced in a study of blood T cells in healthy people across ages. Primed by a sample-barcoded 5' primer and a J-beta primer mix, a second PCR proceeded for 7 to 11 cycles. In TCRdb, the 5' RACE reads were re-called with MiXCR into one record per CDR3 protein. This table holds 1.5 million to 2 million distinct CDR3 sequences, about 50% found once. The sequencing input was blood. These receptor sequences come from a woman aged 40 to 50 in good health.

The chain has TRBV7-2 and TRBJ2-7; tentative D call: TRBD1 (5 bases). The V gene's germline CDR1 is SGHTA and CDR2 FQGNSA. This CDR3 is built from 15 residues. V gave up 2 bases and J gave up 0 bases, with 11 bases separating them. Here the CDR3 DNA reads TGTGCCAGCAGCTTAAATGGGGCCAGCTCCTACGAGCAGTACTTC. It encodes CASSLNGASSYEQYF.

The table lists this clonotype with a few counts. The V call is TRBV6-5, the J call TRBJ2-5, with TRBD1 matching over 8 bases. The CDR3 contains 14 residues. The ends lost 6 bases at V and 5 bases at J; junction bases unmatched: 8. Germline assignment: CDR1 MNHEY and CDR2 SVGAGI. This chain's CDR3 is CASSRRQGSETQYF. The DNA of the CDR3 is TGTGCCAGCAGCCGGAGACAGGGGAGCGAGACCCAGTACTTC.

The CDR3 spells CSAPRGGIYGYTF. DNA for the CDR3: TGCAGTGCCCCGCGGGGGGGAATCTATGGCTACACCTTC. V gene TRBV20-1 combines with J gene TRBJ1-2; tentatively, D is TRBD1 (5 bases). The length of the CDR3 is 13 residues. CDR1 is DFQATT, CDR2 SNEGSKA, per germline (reference sequence). The V end lost 6 bases, the J end lost 4 bases, and 15 bases lay between the germline ends.

The chain recombines TRBV20-1 with TRBJ2-5, with D hard to call. V gave up 5 bases and J gave up 4 bases, with 11 bases separating them. CDR3 size: 12 residues. Germline CDR1 is DFQATT and CDR2 is SNEGSKA (reference sequence). The CDR3 DNA is TGCAGTGCTCCAAGACCCGGAGAGACCCAGTACTTC. Protein: CSAPRPGETQYF.

This rearrangement joins TRBV11-2 to TRBJ2-7; 14 nucleotides line up with TRBD2. The CDR3 has 18 residues. J was trimmed by 3 bases and V by 7 bases; bases with no gene match: 14. The germline CDR1 and CDR2 sequences are SGHAT and FQNNGV. The DNA of the CDR3 is TGTGCCAGCAACGGAGGGGGACTAGCGGGGGCTCAAGACTACGAGCAGTACTTC. Its translation is CASNGGGLAGAQDYEQYF.

The chain links TRBV6-2 or TRBV6-3 to TRBJ2-5; D gene ambiguous. CDR1 is MNHEY and CDR2 is SVGEGT in the germline V gene. This CDR3 is built from 15 residues. Between the trimmed V and J ends, which lost 3 bases and 2 bases, there was a span of 13 bases. The CDR3 loop is CASSYGGVRQETQYF. The DNA for the CDR3 is TGTGCCAGCAGTTATGGTGGGGTGCGACAAGAGACCCAGTACTTC.

This chain connects TRBV12-3 or TRBV12-4 to TRBJ1-2, with D hard to call. V lost 8 bases, J lost 0 bases, and 7 bases lay in between. This CDR3 region has 12 residues. CDR3 region: CASAGPNYGYTF. In DNA, the CDR3 is TGTGCCAGCGCGGGCCCTAACTATGGCTACACCTTC.

The chain has TRBV2 and TRBJ2-1; 7 nucleotides agree with TRBD1. This CDR3 has 12 amino acids. Germline lookup yields CDR1 SNHLY and CDR2 FYNNEI. J gave up 12 bases and V 6 bases, and 8 bases lay outside the gene matches. As DNA, the CDR3 is TGTGCCAGCAGGGGACAGTTTTATTGGCAGTTCTTC. As protein: CASRGQFYWQFF.

The J gene is TRBJ2-7, the V gene TRBV7-2, with D possibly matching TRBD2 (7 bases). V shed 5 bases and J shed 10 bases, with 21 bases lying between them. Looked up from germline, CDR1 is SGHTA and CDR2 is FQGNSA. The CDR3 sequence is 14 residues long. The DNA of the CDR3 is TGTGCCAGCAGCCATAGGGGGGGGAGGGAGATCCAGTACTTC. It translates to CASSHRGGREIQYF. Full variable domain (remainder filled in from reference TRBV7-2 and TRBJ2-7): GAGVSQSPSNKVTEKGKDVELRCDPISGHTALYWYRQSLGQGLEFLIYFQGNSAPDKSGLPSDRFSAERTGGSVSTLTIQRTQQEDSAVYLCASSHRGGREIQYFGPGTRLTVT.

A few counts support this clonotype. The CDR3 region is CASSFGMIGQYF. The CDR3 nucleotides read TGTGCCAGCAGTTTTGGTATGATCGGGCAGTACTTC. The chain has TRBV28 and TRBJ2-7; D is unclear. V gave up 3 bases and J gave up 9 bases, with 12 bases separating them. The CDR3 is 12 residues long. Germline loops: CDR1 MDHEN, CDR2 SYDVKM.

The V call is TRBV6-2 or TRBV6-3, the J call TRBJ2-7; 10 nucleotides align to TRBD1. Germline V gene lookup returns CDR1 MNHEY and CDR2 SVGEGT. The V gene end was trimmed by 6 bases and the J gene end by 5 bases; junction bases not matched to a gene: 10. CDR3 length equals 15 residues. CDR3 sequence reads: CASRPTGTGANEQYF. CDR3 DNA: TGTGCCAGCAGACCCACCGGGACAGGGGCTAACGAGCAGTACTTC.

The V and J genes are TRBV20-1 and TRBJ1-2; possible D gene TRBD1, 6 bases. The germline CDR1 and CDR2 sequences are DFQATT and SNEGSKA (reference sequence). The CDR3 runs to 13 residues. V shed 3 bases and J shed 5 bases, with 13 bases lying between them. CDR3 in amino acids: CSARPGHQYGYTF. DNA of the CDR3: TGCAGTGCTAGGCCGGGACACCAATATGGCTACACCTTC.

This chain uses TRBV5-1 with TRBJ2-7, with TRBD1 as a possible D gene (6 bases). V dropped 2 bases and J dropped 2 bases, with 14 bases sitting between them. This CDR3 is built from 15 residues. Germline V CDR1 and CDR2: SGHRS, YFSETQ. CDR3 nucleotides: TGCGCCAGCAGCTTTTTAGGACAGAGCGCCTACGAGCAGTACTTC. It translates to CASSFLGQSAYEQYF.

Here the CDR3 reads CASSLILGTGENYGYTF. DNA of the CDR3: TGTGCCAGCAGCTTAATCCTCGGGACAGGAGAAAACTATGGCTACACCTTC. The gene calls are TRBV7-2 and TRBJ1-2; 8 bases map to TRBD1. Germline values: CDR1 SGHTA, CDR2 FQGNSA. The CDR3 loop spans 17 amino acids. V trimming: 2 bases; J trimming: 2 bases; junction bases outside the gene matches: 10.

This clonotype was seen only a few times. The V gene is TRBV20-1, the J gene TRBJ2-5; either TRBD1 or TRBD2 may supply D (5 bases each). Trimming shortened V by 7 bases and J by 7 bases, and 34 bases separated the two germline ends. The CDR3 sequence is 18 residues long. Germline values: CDR1 DFQATT, CDR2 SNEGSKA (reference sequence). Here the CDR3 DNA reads TGCAGTGTGGGGACCAGGGTTCGATTCCGGGACGAACCTCGGACCCAGTACTTC. Amino acid sequence: CSVGTRVRFRDEPRTQYF.

This clonotype has only a few counts. The J gene is TRBJ2-3, the V gene TRBV7-9; 8 bases align to TRBD1. This CDR3 comprises 17 residues. CDR1 is SEHNR and CDR2 is FQNEAQ in the germline V gene (reference sequence). With 4 bases clipped from V and 2 bases from J, the junction kept 11 bases outside the gene matches. The CDR3 DNA sequence: TGTGCCAGCAGCTCAACCGGGACAGGATCTTACACAGATACGCAGTATTTT. It translates to CASSSTGTGSYTDTQYF.

This clonotype showed up just a few times. This chain links TRBV6-2 or TRBV6-3 with TRBJ2-5; TRBD1 matches 7 bases. The V and J ends lost 6 bases and 11 bases, in that order; junction bases with no gene match: 18. CDR3 length equals 15 residues. Germline-derived CDR1 and CDR2 are MNHEY and SVGEGT. CDR3 DNA sequence: TGTGCCAGCAGCCTTGAGCCAGGGGGTTTCGGGATTCAGTACTTC. It is translated as CASSLEPGGFGIQYF.

This clonotype was seen only a few times. The chain links TRBV29-1 to TRBJ1-2; D is undetermined. V lost 5 bases, J lost 3 bases, and 16 bases lay in between. The CDR3 runs 14 residues. In germline, CDR1 is SQVTM, CDR2 ANQGSEA. CDR3 amino acids: CSVQRVPGDYGYTF. The CDR3 nucleotides read TGCAGCGTTCAAAGGGTTCCTGGAGACTATGGCTACACCTTC.

This clonotype was observed a few times. The rearrangement uses TRBV4-1 and TRBJ1-1, with D unresolved. Germline V gene lookup returns CDR1 MGHRA and CDR2 YSYEKL. Trimming took 0 bases from V and 1 from J, leaving 12 bases between them. The CDR3 runs 16 residues. CDR3 loop: CASSQDGPPTNTEAFF. The CDR3 nucleotides read TGCGCCAGCAGCCAAGATGGTCCCCCCACGAACACTGAAGCTTTCTTT.

The chain is built from TRBV20-1 and TRBJ2-7; D is perhaps TRBD1 (7 bases). CDR1 is DFQATT, CDR2 SNEGSKA, per germline (reference sequence). Trimming removed 6 bases at V and 3 bases at J, with 15 bases between. This CDR3 spans 13 amino acids. CDR3: CSAAGQSVYEQYF. The CDR3 DNA is TGCAGTGCCGCGGGACAGTCAGTCTACGAGCAGTACTTC.

Comments on this clonotype: A read error may account for a junction end that differs from germline. This chain uses TRBV4-1 with TRBJ2-4; 7 nucleotides agree with TRBD1. Judging by the DNA end, TRBJ2-7 fits better; the J call may be wrong. Germline CDR1 and CDR2: MGHRA and YSYEKL. The CDR3 totals 15 residues. The CDR3 spells CVSSIDRVSSYEQYF. CDR3 in DNA: TGCGTCAGCAGCATTGACAGGGTGAGCTCCTACGAGCAGTACTTC.

This clonotype came up a few times. The chain carries TRBV4-3 and TRBJ2-5, with 12 nucleotides matching TRBD1. The DNA end is more similar to TRBJ2-7, so the J call may be wrong. Germline lookup yields CDR1 LGHNA and CDR2 YSLEER. The CDR3 length is 17 residues. The CDR3 DNA reads as TGCGCCAGCAGCCAAGCTCCCTGGGACAGGGGGCCCCACGAGCAGTACTTC. Its translation is CASSQAPWDRGPHEQYF.

This clonotype was counted a few times. The J gene is TRBJ1-2, the V gene TRBV29-1; D is possibly TRBD1 (6 bases). The length of the CDR3 is 13 residues. Germline assignment: CDR1 SQVTM and CDR2 ANQGSEA. Trimming removed 4 bases from V and 7 bases from J, with 16 bases in between. In DNA, the CDR3 is TGCAGCGTTGCCACTCAGGGGAGGACTGGCTACACCTTC. Protein product: CSVATQGRTGYTF.